The rows below give T cell receptor beta chains drawn from one sample of a study of control samples from healthy donors and cancer patients. The data were produced by immunoSEQ multiplex PCR, yet TCRdb's version contains in-frame clones alone and is incomplete. The sample lists 25,000 to 35,000 clones, just under 90% occurring once. Sequenced sample: PBMCs. The source is a middle-aged woman with lung cancer. Each CDR3 is given with its conserved first and last residue. Fields, in order: CDR3 DNA, CDR3 protein, clone size, V gene, J gene, D gene. A D gene is named only where the DNA matches it firmly. Rows give clone size only sometimes, using once, few, many, or a class for an expanded clone.

CDR3 DNA: TGTGCCAGCAGCTCCGAGTCTTACGGCGGGTTCTTC
CDR3 protein: CASSSESYGGFF
clone size: -
V gene: TRBV7-2
J gene: TRBJ2-1
D gene: -

CDR3 DNA: TGTGCCAGCAGCATCGACAGTAAGTGGGACTATGGCTACACCTTC
CDR3 protein: CASSIDSKWDYGYTF
clone size: -
V gene: TRBV7-2
J gene: TRBJ1-2
D gene: -

CDR3 DNA: TGTGCCAGCAGCTTGTCAGGGGGCGCAAACACCATATATTTT
CDR3 protein: CASSLSGGANTIYF
clone size: few
V gene: TRBV7-3
J gene: TRBJ1-3
D gene: TRBD1

CDR3 DNA: TGTGCCTGGAGCCGGGGAGAAGAGACCCAGTACTTC
CDR3 protein: CAWSRGEETQYF
clone size: -
V gene: TRBV30
J gene: TRBJ2-5
D gene: -

CDR3 DNA: TGTGCCAGCACTAGACTAGCGGGGTCCACCGGGGAGCTGTTTTTT
CDR3 protein: CASTRLAGSTGELFF
clone size: -
V gene: TRBV6-5
J gene: TRBJ2-2
D gene: TRBD2

CDR3 DNA: TGTGCCAGCAGCCGACAGCCTAATGAAAAACTGTTTTTT
CDR3 protein: CASSRQPNEKLFF
clone size: -
V gene: TRBV7-2
J gene: TRBJ1-4
D gene: -

CDR3 DNA: TGCGCCAGCGGATACGATACGCAGTATTTT
CDR3 protein: CASGYDTQYF
clone size: once
V gene: TRBV10-2
J gene: TRBJ2-3
D gene: -

CDR3 DNA: TGCGCCAGCAGTGAGTCGTTCAACAATGAGCAGTTCTTC
CDR3 protein: CASSESFNNEQFF
clone size: -
V gene: TRBV10-2
J gene: TRBJ2-1
D gene: -

CDR3 DNA: TGTGCCAGCAGCTCCGGGACATCACCTCCAGATACGCAGTATTTT
CDR3 protein: CASSSGTSPPDTQYF
clone size: -
V gene: TRBV7-3
J gene: TRBJ2-3
D gene: -

CDR3 DNA: TGTGCCAGCGGACAGATTGATCAGCCCCAGCATTTT
CDR3 protein: CASGQIDQPQHF
clone size: -
V gene: TRBV10-3
J gene: TRBJ1-5
D gene: -

CDR3 DNA: TGTGCCAGCAGCCTGTCAGAGAATCAGCCCCAGCATTTT
CDR3 protein: CASSLSENQPQHF
clone size: -
V gene: TRBV14
J gene: TRBJ1-5
D gene: -

CDR3 DNA: TGTGCCAGCAGCTTAAGCGGGTACTCCTACAATGAGCAGTTCTTC
CDR3 protein: CASSLSGYSYNEQFF
clone size: -
V gene: TRBV7-2
J gene: TRBJ2-1
D gene: -

CDR3 DNA: TGTGCCAGCAGCTTCATCAGCGGGGAATCAGGCAATGAGCAGTTCTTC
CDR3 protein: CASSFISGESGNEQFF
clone size: -
V gene: TRBV7-6
J gene: TRBJ2-1
D gene: TRBD2

CDR3 DNA: TGTGCCAGCAGCTTTTGGGGGGGGCTCACTGAAGCTTTCTTT
CDR3 protein: CASSFWGGLTEAFF
clone size: -
V gene: TRBV5-4
J gene: TRBJ1-1
D gene: -

CDR3 DNA: TGTGCCAGCAGCCTCACAGCGGGGGTCTCGGGAGATACGCAGTATTTT
CDR3 protein: CASSLTAGVSGDTQYF
clone size: -
V gene: TRBV7-2
J gene: TRBJ2-3
D gene: TRBD2

CDR3 DNA: TGTGCCAGCAGTCCCCAAGTGGGACAGGCTCGGTACGAGCAGTACTTC
CDR3 protein: CASSPQVGQARYEQYF
clone size: -
V gene: TRBV6-2/TRBV6-3
J gene: TRBJ2-7
D gene: TRBD1

CDR3 DNA: TGTGCCAGCAGCCAAGTGGAGACCCAGTACTTC
CDR3 protein: CASSQVETQYF
clone size: -
V gene: TRBV3-1/TRBV3-2
J gene: TRBJ2-5
D gene: -

CDR3 DNA: TGTGCCTGGACCGTCAGCGGGGCCACTGAAGCTTTCTTT
CDR3 protein: CAWTVSGATEAFF
clone size: -
V gene: TRBV30
J gene: TRBJ1-1
D gene: -

CDR3 DNA: TGTGCCAGCAGCTTAGGGCGTAGCGAGAGTCGGATTACGGATACGCAGTATTTT
CDR3 protein: CASSLGRSESRITDTQYF
clone size: -
V gene: TRBV7-9
J gene: TRBJ2-3
D gene: -

CDR3 DNA: TGTGCCAGCTCTCTAGGGACCGGCGACGAGCAGTACTTC
CDR3 protein: CASSLGTGDEQYF
clone size: -
V gene: TRBV6-5
J gene: TRBJ2-7
D gene: -

CDR3 DNA: TGTGCCTGGAGTGACAGCCGCAATCAGCCCCAGCATTTT
CDR3 protein: CAWSDSRNQPQHF
clone size: -
V gene: TRBV30
J gene: TRBJ1-5
D gene: -

CDR3 DNA: TGTGCCAGCAGCTTGGGTGGGGAGGGGGCGGCTGAAGCTTTCTTT
CDR3 protein: CASSLGGEGAAEAFF
clone size: -
V gene: TRBV5-4
J gene: TRBJ1-1
D gene: TRBD1

CDR3 DNA: TGTGCCATCAGTGACCGGCACTCCTACAATGAGCAGTTCTTC
CDR3 protein: CAISDRHSYNEQFF
clone size: -
V gene: TRBV10-3
J gene: TRBJ2-1
D gene: -

CDR3 DNA: TGTGCCAGCAGCTCCGAGGACGGAGCTACCTACGAGCAGTACTTC
CDR3 protein: CASSSEDGATYEQYF
clone size: -
V gene: TRBV13
J gene: TRBJ2-7
D gene: -

CDR3 DNA: TGTGCCAGCAGCTTTACAGGGATCAGTTCACCCCTCCACTTT
CDR3 protein: CASSFTGISSPLHF
clone size: few
V gene: TRBV7-2
J gene: TRBJ1-6
D gene: -

CDR3 DNA: TGTGCCAGCAGCGTCACTAGCGGGGGTGCAGTAGATACGCAGTATTTT
CDR3 protein: CASSVTSGGAVDTQYF
clone size: -
V gene: TRBV9
J gene: TRBJ2-3
D gene: TRBD2

CDR3 DNA: TGTGCCAGCAGTACAGACAGGGGGGAGACCCAGTACTTC
CDR3 protein: CASSTDRGETQYF
clone size: -
V gene: TRBV6-5
J gene: TRBJ2-5
D gene: TRBD1

CDR3 DNA: TGTGCCAGCAGTTTAGAAGCGAGGAATGAGCAGTTCTTC
CDR3 protein: CASSLEARNEQFF
clone size: -
V gene: TRBV28
J gene: TRBJ2-1
D gene: -

CDR3 DNA: TGTGCATGGGTGCCTCACTATAATTCACCCCTCCACTTT
CDR3 protein: CAWVPHYNSPLHF
clone size: -
V gene: TRBV30
J gene: TRBJ1-6
D gene: -

CDR3 DNA: TGTGCCAGCAGAAGGGGGGGGGACGAGCAGTACTTC
CDR3 protein: CASRRGGDEQYF
clone size: once
V gene: TRBV2
J gene: TRBJ2-7
D gene: -

CDR3 DNA: TGCGCCAGCAGCCAGTACAGGGTGGGCAACAATGAGCAGTTCTTC
CDR3 protein: CASSQYRVGNNEQFF
clone size: -
V gene: TRBV4-3
J gene: TRBJ2-1
D gene: -

CDR3 DNA: TGTGCCAGCAGTTGGGGACAGGGTGAGGGGTTCTTC
CDR3 protein: CASSWGQGEGFF
clone size: -
V gene: TRBV12-3/TRBV12-4
J gene: TRBJ2-1
D gene: TRBD1

CDR3 DNA: TGTGCCAGCAGCTTTGGCGGGACAGGGGGGCCTGAAGCTTTCTTT
CDR3 protein: CASSFGGTGGPEAFF
clone size: -
V gene: TRBV4-2
J gene: TRBJ1-1
D gene: TRBD1

CDR3 DNA: TGTGCCAGCAGCGCGACAGGCCTGGGAAACACCATATATTTT
CDR3 protein: CASSATGLGNTIYF
clone size: -
V gene: TRBV7-2
J gene: TRBJ1-3
D gene: -

CDR3 DNA: TGTGCCAGCAGCGTAGGGAGGGGCGGCTATGGCTACACCTTC
CDR3 protein: CASSVGRGGYGYTF
clone size: -
V gene: TRBV9
J gene: TRBJ1-2
D gene: -

CDR3 DNA: TGTGCCAGCAGCCTCGGACAGGGGAGAGGCAATCAGCCCCAGCATTTT
CDR3 protein: CASSLGQGRGNQPQHF
clone size: few
V gene: TRBV16
J gene: TRBJ1-5
D gene: TRBD1

CDR3 DNA: TGTGCCACCAGCAGAGAATGGCAGGCGGGCAATCAGCCCCAGCATTTT
CDR3 protein: CATSREWQAGNQPQHF
clone size: -
V gene: TRBV15
J gene: TRBJ1-5
D gene: -